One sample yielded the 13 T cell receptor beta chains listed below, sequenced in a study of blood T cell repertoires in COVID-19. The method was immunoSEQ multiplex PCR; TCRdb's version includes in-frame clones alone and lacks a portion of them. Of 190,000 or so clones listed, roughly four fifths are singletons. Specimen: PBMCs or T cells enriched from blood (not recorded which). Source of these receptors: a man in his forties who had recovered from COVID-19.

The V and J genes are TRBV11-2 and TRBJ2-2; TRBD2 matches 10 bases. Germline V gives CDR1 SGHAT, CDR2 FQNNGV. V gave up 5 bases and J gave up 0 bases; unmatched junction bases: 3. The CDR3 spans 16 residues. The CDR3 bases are TGTGCCAGCAGCCCACTAGCGGGGCCGAACACCGGGGAGCTGTTTTTT. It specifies CASSPLAGPNTGELFF.

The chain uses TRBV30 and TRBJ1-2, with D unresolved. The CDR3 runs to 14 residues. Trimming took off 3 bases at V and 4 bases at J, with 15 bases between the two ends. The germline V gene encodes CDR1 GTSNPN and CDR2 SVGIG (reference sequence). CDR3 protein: CAWREQRRLYGYTF. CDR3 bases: TGTGCCTGGAGAGAGCAGCGGAGACTCTATGGCTACACCTTC.

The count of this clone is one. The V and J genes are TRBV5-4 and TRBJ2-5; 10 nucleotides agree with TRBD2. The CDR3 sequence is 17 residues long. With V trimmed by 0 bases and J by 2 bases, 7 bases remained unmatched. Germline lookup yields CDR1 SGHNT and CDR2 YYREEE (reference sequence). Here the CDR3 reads CASSLAFQAGGQETQYF. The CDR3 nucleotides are TGTGCCAGCAGCTTGGCCTTCCAAGCGGGGGGGCAAGAGACCCAGTACTTC.

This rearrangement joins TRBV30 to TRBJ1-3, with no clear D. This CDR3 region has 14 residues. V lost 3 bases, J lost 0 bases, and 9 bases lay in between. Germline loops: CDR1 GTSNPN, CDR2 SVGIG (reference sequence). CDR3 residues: CAWSPWSSGNTIYF. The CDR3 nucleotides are TGTGCCTGGAGCCCATGGAGCTCTGGAAACACCATATATTTT. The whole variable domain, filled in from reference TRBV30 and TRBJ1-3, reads SQTIHQWPATLVQPVGSPLSLECTVEGTSNPNLYWYRQAAGRGLQLLFYSVGIGQISSEVPQNLSASRPQDRQFILSSKKLLLSDSGFYLCAWSPWSSGNTIYFGEGSWLTVV.

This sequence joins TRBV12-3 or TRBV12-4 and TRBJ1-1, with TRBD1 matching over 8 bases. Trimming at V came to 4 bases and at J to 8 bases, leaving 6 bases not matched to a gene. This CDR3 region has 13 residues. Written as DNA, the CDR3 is TGTGCCAGCAGTTCCCAGGACAGGGAAGAAGCTTTCTTT. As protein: CASSSQDREEAFF.

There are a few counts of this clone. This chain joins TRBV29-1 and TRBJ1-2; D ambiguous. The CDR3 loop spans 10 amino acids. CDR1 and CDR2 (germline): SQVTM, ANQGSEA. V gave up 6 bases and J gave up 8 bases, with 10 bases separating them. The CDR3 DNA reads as TGCAGCGTCTCCTCCGGGGGCTACACCTTC. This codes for CSVSSGGYTF. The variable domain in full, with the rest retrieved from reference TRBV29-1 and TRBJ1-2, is SAVISQKPSRDICQRGTSLTIQCQVDSQVTMMFWYRQQPGQSLTLIATANQGSEATYESGFVIDKFPISRPNLTFSTLTVSNMSPEDSSIYLCSVSSGGYTFGSGTRLTVV.

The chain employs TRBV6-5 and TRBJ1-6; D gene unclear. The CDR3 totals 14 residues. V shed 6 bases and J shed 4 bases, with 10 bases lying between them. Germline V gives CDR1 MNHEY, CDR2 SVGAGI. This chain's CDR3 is CASRGEVYNSPLHF. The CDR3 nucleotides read TGTGCCAGCAGGGGAGAGGTTTATAATTCACCCCTCCACTTT.

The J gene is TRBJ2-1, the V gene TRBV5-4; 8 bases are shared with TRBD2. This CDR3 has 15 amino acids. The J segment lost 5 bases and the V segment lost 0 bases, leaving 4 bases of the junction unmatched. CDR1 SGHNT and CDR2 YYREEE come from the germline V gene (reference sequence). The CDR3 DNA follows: TGTGCCAGCAGCTTGGGCGGGAGGCTAGACAATGAGCAGTTCTTC. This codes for CASSLGGRLDNEQFF.

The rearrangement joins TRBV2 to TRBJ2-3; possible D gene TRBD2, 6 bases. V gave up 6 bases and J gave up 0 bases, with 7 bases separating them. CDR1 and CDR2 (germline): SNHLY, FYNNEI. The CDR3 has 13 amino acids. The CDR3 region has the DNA TGTGCCAGCAGGGGACTTAGCACAGATACGCAGTATTTT. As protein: CASRGLSTDTQYF.

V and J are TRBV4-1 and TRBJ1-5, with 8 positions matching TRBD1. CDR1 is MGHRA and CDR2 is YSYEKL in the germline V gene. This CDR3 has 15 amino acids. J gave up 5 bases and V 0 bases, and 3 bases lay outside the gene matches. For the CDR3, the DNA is TGCGCCAGCAGCCAAGATAGGGACAGGTATCAGCCCCAGCATTTT. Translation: CASSQDRDRYQPQHF.

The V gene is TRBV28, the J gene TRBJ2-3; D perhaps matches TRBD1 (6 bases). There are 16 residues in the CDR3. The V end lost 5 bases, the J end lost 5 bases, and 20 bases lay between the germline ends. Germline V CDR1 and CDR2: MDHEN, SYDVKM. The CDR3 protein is CASSIGGTGFRDTQYF. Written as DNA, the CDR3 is TGTGCCAGCAGTATCGGTGGAACAGGGTTTCGAGATACGCAGTATTTT.

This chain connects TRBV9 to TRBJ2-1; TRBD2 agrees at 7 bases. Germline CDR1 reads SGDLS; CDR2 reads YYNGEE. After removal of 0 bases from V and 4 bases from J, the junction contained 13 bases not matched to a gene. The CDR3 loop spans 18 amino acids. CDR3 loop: CASSVAPTSPEKYNEQFF. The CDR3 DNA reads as TGTGCCAGCAGCGTAGCTCCGACTAGCCCGGAAAAGTACAATGAGCAGTTCTTC. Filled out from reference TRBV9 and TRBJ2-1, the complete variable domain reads DSGVTQTPKHLITATGQRVTLRCSPRSGDLSVYWYQQSLDQGLQFLIQYYNGEERAKGNILERFSAQQFPDLHSELNLSSLELGDSALYFCASSVAPTSPEKYNEQFFGPGTRLTVL.

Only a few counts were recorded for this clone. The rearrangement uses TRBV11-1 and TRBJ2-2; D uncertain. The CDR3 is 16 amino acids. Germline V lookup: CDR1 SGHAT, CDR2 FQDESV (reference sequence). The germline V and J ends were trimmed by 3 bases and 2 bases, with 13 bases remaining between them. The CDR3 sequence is CASSLRSQINTGELFF. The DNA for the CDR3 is TGTGCCAGCAGCTTGCGGAGCCAAATAAACACCGGGGAGCTGTTTTTT.